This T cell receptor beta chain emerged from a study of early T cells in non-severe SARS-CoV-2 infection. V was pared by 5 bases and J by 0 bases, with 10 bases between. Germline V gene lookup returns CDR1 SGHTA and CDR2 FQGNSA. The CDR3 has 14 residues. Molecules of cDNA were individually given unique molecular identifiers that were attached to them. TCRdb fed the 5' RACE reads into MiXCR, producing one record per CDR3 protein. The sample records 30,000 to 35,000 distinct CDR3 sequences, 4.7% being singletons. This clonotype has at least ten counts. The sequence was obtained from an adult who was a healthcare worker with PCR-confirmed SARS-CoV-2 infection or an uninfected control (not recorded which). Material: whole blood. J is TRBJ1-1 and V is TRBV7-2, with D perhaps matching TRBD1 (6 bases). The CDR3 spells CASSIQGLNTEAFF. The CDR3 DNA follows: TGTGCCAGCAGCATACAGGGTTTGAACACTGAAGCTTTCTTT.